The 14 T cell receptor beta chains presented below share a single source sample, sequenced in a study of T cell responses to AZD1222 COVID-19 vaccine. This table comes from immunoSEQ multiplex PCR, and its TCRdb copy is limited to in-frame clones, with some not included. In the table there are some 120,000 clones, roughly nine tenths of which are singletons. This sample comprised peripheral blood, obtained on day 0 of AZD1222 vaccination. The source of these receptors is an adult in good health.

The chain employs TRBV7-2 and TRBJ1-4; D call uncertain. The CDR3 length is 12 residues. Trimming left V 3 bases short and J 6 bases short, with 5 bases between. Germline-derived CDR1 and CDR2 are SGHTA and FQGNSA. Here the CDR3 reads CASSFAHEKLFF. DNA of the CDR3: TGTGCCAGCAGCTTTGCCCATGAAAAACTGTTTTTT. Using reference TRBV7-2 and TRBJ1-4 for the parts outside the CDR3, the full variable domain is GAGVSQSPSNKVTEKGKDVELRCDPISGHTALYWYRQSLGQGLEFLIYFQGNSAPDKSGLPSDRFSAERTGGSVSTLTIQRTQQEDSAVYLCASSFAHEKLFFGSGTQLSVL.

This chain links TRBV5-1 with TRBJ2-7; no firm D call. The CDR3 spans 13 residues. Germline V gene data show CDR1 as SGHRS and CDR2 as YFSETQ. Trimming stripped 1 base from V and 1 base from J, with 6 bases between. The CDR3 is CASSLLQSYEQYF. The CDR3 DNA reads TGCGCCAGCAGCTTGCTTCAGTCCTACGAGCAGTACTTC. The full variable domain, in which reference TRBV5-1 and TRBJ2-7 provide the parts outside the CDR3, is KAGVTQTPRYLIKTRGQQVTLSCSPISGHRSVSWYQQTPGQGLQFLFEYFSETQRNKGNFPGRFSGRQFSNSRSEMNVSTLELGDSALYLCASSLLQSYEQYFGPGTRLTVT.

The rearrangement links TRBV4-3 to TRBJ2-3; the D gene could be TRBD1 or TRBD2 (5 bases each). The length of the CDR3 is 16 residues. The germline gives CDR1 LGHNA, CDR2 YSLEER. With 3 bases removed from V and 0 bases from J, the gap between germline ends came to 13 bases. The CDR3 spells CASSQTPGPSTDTQYF. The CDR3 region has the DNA TGCGCCAGCAGCCAGACTCCGGGACCGAGCACAGATACGCAGTATTTT.

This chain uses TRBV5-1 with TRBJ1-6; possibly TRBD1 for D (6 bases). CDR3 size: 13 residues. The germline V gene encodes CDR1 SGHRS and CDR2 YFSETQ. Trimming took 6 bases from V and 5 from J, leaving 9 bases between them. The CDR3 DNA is TGCGCCAGCACCAGGGACAATAATTCACCCCTCCACTTT. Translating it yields CASTRDNNSPLHF.

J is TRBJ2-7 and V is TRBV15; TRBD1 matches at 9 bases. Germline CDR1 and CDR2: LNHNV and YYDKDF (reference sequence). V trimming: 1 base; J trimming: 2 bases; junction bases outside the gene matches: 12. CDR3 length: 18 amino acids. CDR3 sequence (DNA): TGTGCCACCAGCAGAGGACCCACAACCGGGACAGGGACCTACGAGCAGTACTTC. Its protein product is CATSRGPTTGTGTYEQYF.

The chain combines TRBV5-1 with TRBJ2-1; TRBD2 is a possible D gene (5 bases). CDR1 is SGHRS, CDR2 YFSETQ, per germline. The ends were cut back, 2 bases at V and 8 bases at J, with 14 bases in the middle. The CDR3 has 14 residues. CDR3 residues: CASSFFPGIDEQFF. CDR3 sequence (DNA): TGCGCCAGCAGCTTCTTCCCCGGGATCGATGAGCAGTTCTTC.

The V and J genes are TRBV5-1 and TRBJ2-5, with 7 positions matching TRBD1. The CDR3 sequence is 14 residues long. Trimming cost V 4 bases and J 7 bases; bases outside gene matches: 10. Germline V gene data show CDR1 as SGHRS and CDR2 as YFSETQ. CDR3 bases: TGCGCCAGCAGCCCCGGGACAGCTGGGGGGACCCAGTACTTC. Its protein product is CASSPGTAGGTQYF.

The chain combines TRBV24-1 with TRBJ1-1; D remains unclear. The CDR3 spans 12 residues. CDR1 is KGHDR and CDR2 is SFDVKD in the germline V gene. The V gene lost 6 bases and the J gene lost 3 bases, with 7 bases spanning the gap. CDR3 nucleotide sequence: TGTGCCACCAGTCACGCCGACACTGAAGCTTTCTTT. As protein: CATSHADTEAFF.

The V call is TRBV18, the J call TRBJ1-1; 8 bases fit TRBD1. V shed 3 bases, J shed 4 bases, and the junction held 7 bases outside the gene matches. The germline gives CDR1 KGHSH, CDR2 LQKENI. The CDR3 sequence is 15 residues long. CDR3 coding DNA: TGTGCCAGCTCACCGACCAGACAGGGGAGCACTGAAGCTTTCTTT. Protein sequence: CASSPTRQGSTEAFF.

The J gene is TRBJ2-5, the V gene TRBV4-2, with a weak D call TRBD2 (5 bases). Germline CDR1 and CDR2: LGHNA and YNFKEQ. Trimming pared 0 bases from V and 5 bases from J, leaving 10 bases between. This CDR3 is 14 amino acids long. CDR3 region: CASSQDPTMETQYF. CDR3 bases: TGTGCCAGCAGCCAAGACCCGACTATGGAGACCCAGTACTTC.

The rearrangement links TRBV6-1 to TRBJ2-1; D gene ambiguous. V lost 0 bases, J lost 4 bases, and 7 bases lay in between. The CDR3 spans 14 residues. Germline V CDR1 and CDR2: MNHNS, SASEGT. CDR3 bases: TGTGCCAGCAGTGAAGCTCTAGGGTACAATGAGCAGTTCTTC. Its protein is CASSEALGYNEQFF.

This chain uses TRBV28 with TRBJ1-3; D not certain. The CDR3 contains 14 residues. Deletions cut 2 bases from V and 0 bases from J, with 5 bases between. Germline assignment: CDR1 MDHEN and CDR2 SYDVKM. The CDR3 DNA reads TGTGCCAGCAGTTTAACGCTCTCTGGAAACACCATATATTTT. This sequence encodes CASSLTLSGNTIYF. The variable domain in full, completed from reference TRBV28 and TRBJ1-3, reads DVKVTQSSRYLVKRTGEKVFLECVQDMDHENMFWYRQDPGLGLRLIYFSYDVKMKEKGDIPEGYSVSREKKERFSLILESASTNQTSMYLCASSLTLSGNTIYFGEGSWLTVV.

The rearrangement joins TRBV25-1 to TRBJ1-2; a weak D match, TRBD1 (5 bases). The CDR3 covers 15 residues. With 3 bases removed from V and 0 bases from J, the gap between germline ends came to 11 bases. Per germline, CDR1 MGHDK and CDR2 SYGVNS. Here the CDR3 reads CASSDRGSPNYGYTF. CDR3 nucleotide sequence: TGTGCCAGCAGTGATAGGGGATCGCCTAACTATGGCTACACCTTC.

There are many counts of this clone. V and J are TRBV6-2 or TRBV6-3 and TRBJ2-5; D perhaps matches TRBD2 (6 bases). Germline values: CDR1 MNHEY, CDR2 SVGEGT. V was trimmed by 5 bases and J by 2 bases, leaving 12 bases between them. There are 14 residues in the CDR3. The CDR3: CASSREIGQETQYF. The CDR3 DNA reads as TGTGCCAGCAGTCGGGAGATTGGTCAAGAGACCCAGTACTTC.